The 3 T cell receptor beta chains presented below share a single source sample, sequenced in a study of blood T cell repertoires in COVID-19. Measured with immunoSEQ multiplex PCR; TCRdb has only the in-frame clones, and not every one. Of approximately 100,000 clones listed, around four fifths are singletons. What was sequenced was peripheral blood. The source of these receptors is a woman in her sixties with acute or convalescent COVID-19.

The chain is built from TRBV6-2 or TRBV6-3 and TRBJ2-7, with D hard to call. This CDR3 spans 13 amino acids. With 2 bases removed from V and 7 bases from J, the gap between germline ends came to 12 bases. The germline CDR1 and CDR2 sequences are MNHEY and SVGEGT. CDR3 bases: TGTGCCAGCAGTTACAATGAGCATCGTGAGCAGTACTTC. Its protein product is CASSYNEHREQYF.

V gene TRBV30 combines with J gene TRBJ2-7; 11 nucleotides align to TRBD1. This CDR3 is 14 amino acids long. Germline loops: CDR1 GTSNPN, CDR2 SVGIG (reference sequence). CDR3: CAGRFAGTGGEQYF. CDR3 bases: TGTGCGGGACGCTTCGCCGGGACAGGGGGCGAGCAGTACTTC.

This chain uses TRBV7-3 with TRBJ2-7, with D unresolved. CDR3 length: 13 amino acids. With 1 base removed from V and 3 bases from J, the gap between germline ends came to 7 bases. CDR1 SGHTA and CDR2 FQGTGA come from the germline V gene. CDR3 sequence: CASSLNPGYEQYF. The CDR3 DNA is TGTGCCAGCAGCTTAAATCCGGGCTACGAGCAGTACTTC.